Reported below is one T cell receptor beta chain. What it binds is not known. These data come from a study of T-cell memory formation after mild COVID-19. Using constant-segment primers, 5'RACE produced TCR alpha and TCR beta cDNA libraries carrying sample barcodes and UMIs. MiXCR was run by TCRdb on the 5' RACE reads, yielding one entry per CDR3 protein. The sample carries 350,000 or so distinct CDR3 sequences, around 13% recorded once. Study conclusions and caveats: Contracting clones, day 15 to 85, had balanced CD4/CD8, and later expanders favored CD4+. Memory cells collected pre-infection included some clones that later responded, suggesting cross-reactive memory joined. Clones that contracted clustered mainly in CM and EM if CD4+ and in EMRA if CD8+.

V lost 6 bases to trimming and J lost 4 bases, with 15 bases between them. The CDR3 totals 15 residues. This chain links TRBV12-3 or TRBV12-4 with TRBJ2-2; no clear D gene. Sequencing was performed on PBMCs or a T cell subset sorted from them (not recorded which). The source of this sequence is a man between 18 and 35 years old who had mild COVID-19 (a few samples of this study predate the infection). Cell type and time point are not known. CDR3 in amino acids: CASSLDPESTGELFF. The CDR3 bases are TGTGCCAGCAGCCTAGACCCCGAGTCCACCGGGGAGCTGTTTTTT.